The rows below give T cell receptor beta chains drawn from one sample of a study of control samples from healthy donors and cancer patients. Sequenced by immunoSEQ multiplex PCR; TCRdb stores in-frame clones only, minus some. Counted here are roughly 160,000 clones, around 94% occurring once; the ten biggest clones make up around 15%. The sequencing input was PBMCs. The receptors here all came from a man in his sixties with colorectal cancer. CDR3s include the opening cysteine and the closing phenylalanine or tryptophan. The D gene is left open where the match is weak. Some rows mark clone size as missing; the rest say once, few, many or name a class of expanded clone.

v_call	j_call	d_call	clone_size	cdr3_nt	cdr3_aa
TRBV4-1	TRBJ2-4	.	once	TGCGCCAGCAGCCAAGTCGGACAGAGCCAGCAGTACTTC	CASSQVGQSQQYF
TRBV2	TRBJ1-3	.	.	TGTGCCAGCAGTGAAACAACAAACTCTGGAAACACCATATATTTT	CASSETTNSGNTIYF
TRBV5-1	TRBJ2-5	.	.	TGCGCCAGCAGCCCGGCAGGGGAGGGTGAGACCCAGTACTTC	CASSPAGEGETQYF
TRBV9	TRBJ2-1	.	.	TGTGCCAGCAGCGCCGGTCGGGGGGCGCGAAATGAGCAGTTCTTC	CASSAGRGARNEQFF
TRBV11-2	TRBJ1-3	TRBD1	.	TGTGCCAGCAGCTTGGACAGGGCCATGGGTTTGGGAAACACCATATATTTT	CASSLDRAMGLGNTIYF
TRBV6-5	TRBJ2-1	TRBD2	.	TGTGCCAGCAGTTCCCGGGAGGTGATCAATGAGCAGTTCTTC	CASSSREVINEQFF
TRBV29-1	TRBJ1-2	.	.	TGCAGCGTTGGGAGAGGGACGGGCTACACCTTC	CSVGRGTGYTF
TRBV19	TRBJ2-3	.	.	TGTGCCAGTAGTATAGGGTACAGCCAGACTAGCACAGATACGCAGTATTTT	CASSIGYSQTSTDTQYF
TRBV7-2	TRBJ1-5	.	.	TGTGCCAGCAGCTTAGCAGGGCCCCAACCATATCAGCCCCAGCATTTT	CASSLAGPQPYQPQHF
TRBV7-8	TRBJ2-3	.	.	TGTGCCAGCACTCCCTACAATGCGGGCACAGATACGCAGTATTTT	CASTPYNAGTDTQYF
TRBV5-1	TRBJ2-1	.	.	TGCGCCAGCAGCTTGCGGCAGAGCTCCTACAATGAGCAGTTCTTC	CASSLRQSSYNEQFF
TRBV7-2	TRBJ2-5	TRBD1	.	TGTGCCAGCAGCTTATTGGGACAGGGGGCTATCGAGACCCAGTACTTC	CASSLLGQGAIETQYF
TRBV9	TRBJ2-1	.	.	TGTGCCAGCAGCGTAGAGTCCTACAATGAGCAGTTCTTC	CASSVESYNEQFF
TRBV9	TRBJ2-7	.	.	TGTGCCAGCAGCGTAGGAGAGTCAGGGTTCTCCTACGAGCAGTACTTC	CASSVGESGFSYEQYF
TRBV7-7	TRBJ2-5	TRBD1	.	TGTGCCAGCAGCTTAGCGACTACAGGGGGCGGAGAGACCCAGTACTTC	CASSLATTGGGETQYF
TRBV19	TRBJ1-5	.	once	TGTGCTAACCACTGTGGCGGAGGGGTGCTGAATCAGCCCCAGCATTTT	CANHCGGGVLNQPQHF
TRBV7-9	TRBJ1-6	.	.	TGTGCCAGCAGCCGACAGGACTATAATTCACCCCTCCACTTT	CASSRQDYNSPLHF
TRBV11-2	TRBJ2-1	TRBD2	.	TGTGCCAGCAGCCCTATCGGGGGGAGCTCCTACAATGAGCAGTTCTTC	CASSPIGGSSYNEQFF
TRBV5-1	TRBJ2-3	TRBD2	.	TGCGCCAGCAGCGCCCACCTAGCGGGGGGGCGCGGAGATACGCAGTATTTT	CASSAHLAGGRGDTQYF
TRBV19	TRBJ1-6	.	once	TGTGCCAGTAGTATAACAGACCTAACGCCTAATTCACCCCTCCACTTT	CASSITDLTPNSPLHF
TRBV1	TRBJ2-1	.	.	TGCACCAGCAGCCAAGCCATGAGGGCAGGCGGCAATGAGCAGTTCTTC	CTSSQAMRAGGNEQFF
TRBV12-3/TRBV12-4	TRBJ1-1	.	few	TGTGCCAGCAGTTTAGCGGGGGCGAGAGCTTTCTTT	CASSLAGARAFF
TRBV7-9	TRBJ1-6	.	.	TGTGCCAGCAGCCCGACCTCGAATTCACCCCTCCACTTT	CASSPTSNSPLHF
TRBV5-4	TRBJ1-4	.	.	TGTGCCAGCAGTTTCGGGGGCGCTAATGAAAAACTGTTTTTT	CASSFGGANEKLFF
TRBV6-6	TRBJ1-1	.	once	TGTGCCAGCAGTTACTCGGGGCGGGGTGGGGGCACTGAAGCTTTCTTT	CASSYSGRGGGTEAFF
TRBV12-3/TRBV12-4	TRBJ1-5	.	.	TGTGCCAGCAGAGAGGGCAATCAGCCCCAGCATTTT	CASREGNQPQHF
TRBV5-1	TRBJ1-6	.	.	TGCGCCAGCAGGTCCGACGAAAGTTCACCCCTCCACTTT	CASRSDESSPLHF
TRBV18	TRBJ2-5	.	.	TGTGCCAGCTCACCAGATTCCGAGACCCAGTACTTC	CASSPDSETQYF
TRBV6-1	TRBJ2-2	.	.	TGTGCCAGCAGTGAAGTCCACACCAACACCGGGGAGCTGTTTTTT	CASSEVHTNTGELFF
TRBV12-3/TRBV12-4	TRBJ2-1	.	.	TGTGCCAGCAGTTTAGCGAAGAATGAGCAGTTCTTC	CASSLAKNEQFF
TRBV9	TRBJ2-3	TRBD2	.	TGTGCCAGCAGCCTAGGACTAGCGGGGGGCACAGATACGCAGTATTTT	CASSLGLAGGTDTQYF
TRBV11-2	TRBJ1-3	.	once	TGTGCCAGCAGCGGTCTTAGGGGCTCTGGAAACACCATATATTTT	CASSGLRGSGNTIYF
TRBV5-3	TRBJ1-5	.	.	TGTGCCAGAAGCTTGGGGGTTCCCAATCAGCCCCAGCATTTT	CARSLGVPNQPQHF
TRBV7-2	TRBJ1-3	.	.	TGTGCCAGCAGCCCTAGGTGGGGGGGGCCTGGAAACACCATATATTTT	CASSPRWGGPGNTIYF
TRBV27	TRBJ2-7	TRBD2	.	TGTGCCAGCAGTGTCTCAGGGACTAGTGTCGAGCAGTACTTC	CASSVSGTSVEQYF
TRBV5-1	TRBJ1-1	.	.	TGCGCCAGCAGCTTGGGATCCATGAACACTGAAGCTTTCTTT	CASSLGSMNTEAFF
TRBV12-5	TRBJ1-3	.	.	TGTGCTACGGCTCCGGGGGTGTCCGGAAACACCATATATTTT	CATAPGVSGNTIYF
TRBV7-2	TRBJ2-2	.	.	TGTGCCAGCAGCTTAGACGGGCGGAGAAGCGGGGAGCTGTTTTTT	CASSLDGRRSGELFF
TRBV4-2	TRBJ2-5	.	.	TGTGCCAGCAGCCAAGGACAGGGAGGAGAGACCCAGTACTTC	CASSQGQGGETQYF
TRBV11-3	TRBJ2-7	.	.	TGTGCCAGCAGCCCGGACAGTGGTGGGCAGTACTTC	CASSPDSGGQYF
TRBV7-9	TRBJ1-2	.	.	TGTGCCAGCAGCTTAGAAGGACGGAGCTATGGCTACACCTTC	CASSLEGRSYGYTF
TRBV5-6	TRBJ2-1	TRBD1	.	TGTGCCAGCAGCTCAGGACAGGGCCCCTACAATGAGCAGTTCTTC	CASSSGQGPYNEQFF
TRBV5-8	TRBJ2-2	TRBD2	.	TGTGCCAGCAGCTTCGCGGGGGCGAACACCGGGGAGCTGTTTTTT	CASSFAGANTGELFF
TRBV6-6	TRBJ1-1	.	.	TGTGCCAGCAGTTACTCGATCAGGTGGGACACTGAAGCTTTCTTT	CASSYSIRWDTEAFF
TRBV5-4	TRBJ2-1	.	.	TGTGCCAGCAGCTTGGCCAACGGAGGCGATGAGCAGTTCTTC	CASSLANGGDEQFF
TRBV29-1	TRBJ1-1	.	.	TGCAGCGTTGAAGATCCGACAGCCCGGAACACTGAAGCTTTCTTT	CSVEDPTARNTEAFF
TRBV19	TRBJ2-3	TRBD1	.	TGTGCCAGTGGCCGGGGACAGGGCGCAGATACGCAGTATTTT	CASGRGQGADTQYF
TRBV28	TRBJ1-2	.	.	TGTGCCAGCAGTTCCGGGAACAACTATGGCTACACCTTC	CASSSGNNYGYTF
TRBV19	TRBJ1-2	TRBD1	.	TGTGCCAGTACCAGGGACAGGGGGCGATACGGCTACACCTTC	CASTRDRGRYGYTF
TRBV30	TRBJ2-6	.	.	TGTGCCTGGAGTCTCGGGGCCAACGTCCTGACTTTC	CAWSLGANVLTF